This T cell receptor beta chain came from a study of technical replicates of blood from several donors listed by TCRdb under 2017. A remark on this clone: This receptor's antigen is unknown. No base quality information exists; no much larger clone differs at one position.

The CDR3 covers 14 residues, taking in both the cysteine and the phenylalanine. The sequence is cut down to CDR3 DNA, 42 bases in frame from base 1. V loses 4 bases at its end and J loses 5 bases; junction bases beyond the gene matches: 6. The germline V gene sets CDR1 to SGHRS and CDR2 to YFSETQ. The library came from the immunoSEQ multiplex PCR assay. In its TCRdb copy, this immuneACCESS table keeps in-frame sequences only and misses some clones. Where compared with another copy, unresolved V genes explain less than half of these, and the others have no known cause. The sample table records about 66,000 clones; 88% of these occur just once. In total, the top ten clones hold around 4.6% of the sample.

Material: PBMCs. The receptor was isolated from a human donor in good health. Some clones in this sample may be carry-over from other donors' samples. The chain uses TRBV5-1 and TRBJ2-7; TRBD1 aligns with 10 central bases. The DNA is TGCGCCAGCAGCATGGGACAGGGGTACGACGAGCAGTACTTC. Its protein is CASSMGQGYDEQYF.